This entry lists 17 T cell receptor beta chains sequenced from one sample in a study of vaccination and CD4 T cells after COVID-19. As to treatment: roughly 11-day PBMC culture with coronavirus spike peptide pools or control peptides (ViraFEST assay). Their cognate antigens are unknown. Cultured CD4+ T cells had their DNA profiled by the Oncomine TCR Beta short-read assay. Using its own MiXCR run on the PCR reads, TCRdb lists one record per CDR3 protein. The profile shows some 10,000 distinct CDR3 sequences, approximately 60% of them singletons. The sequenced material came from CD4+ T cells from blood, cultured in vitro. Source of these receptors: a human donor who had recovered from COVID-19.

This chain joins TRBV18 and TRBJ1-6; 8 bases are shared with TRBD1. CDR3 length equals 16 residues. The ends lost 4 bases at V and 8 bases at J; junction bases unmatched: 10. The germline CDR1 and CDR2 sequences are KGHSH and LQKENI. The CDR3 reads CASSLTGGFVDSPLHF. CDR3 nucleotides: TGTGCCAGCTCACTCACAGGGGGATTTGTTGATTCACCCCTCCACTTT.

There are a few counts of this clonotype. This chain connects TRBV20-1 to TRBJ1-2; maybe TRBD1 (5 bases). Germline-derived CDR1 and CDR2 are DFQATT and SNEGSKA (reference sequence). CDR3 length equals 11 residues. V was clipped by 6 bases and J by 8 bases, with 13 bases between them. For the CDR3, the DNA is TGCAGTGCCATGGGACGGGGCGGCTACACCTTC. It translates to CSAMGRGGYTF.

The V and J genes are TRBV7-3 and TRBJ1-1; weak D call: TRBD1 (5 bases). The V and J ends lost 4 bases and 4 bases respectively, with 19 bases between them. The V gene's germline CDR1 is SGHTA and CDR2 FQGTGA. The CDR3 is made up of 16 amino acids. The CDR3 is CASSSSLPGLGTEAFF. The CDR3 coding sequence is TGTGCCAGCAGCTCATCACTTCCAGGGCTGGGCACTGAAGCTTTCTTT.

The chain carries TRBV11-1 and TRBJ2-3, with TRBD1 identical over 7 bases. Unmatched junction bases numbered 5, after V lost 2 bases and J lost 3 bases. The CDR3 is made up of 15 amino acids. Germline V CDR1 and CDR2: SGHAT, FQDESV (reference sequence). This CDR3 is CASSLLTGWTDTQYF. The CDR3 DNA reads as TGTGCCAGCAGCTTACTGACAGGGTGGACAGATACGCAGTATTTT.

This clonotype was counted only a few times. V gene TRBV7-6 combines with J gene TRBJ2-5; D gene ambiguous. V gave up 1 base and J gave up 0 bases, with 9 bases separating them. The CDR3 is 15 residues long. Per germline, CDR1 SGHVS and CDR2 FNYEAQ. The CDR3 protein is CASSLVRQDQETQYF. CDR3 sequence (DNA): TGTGCCAGCAGCTTAGTTCGGCAGGACCAAGAGACCCAGTACTTC.

This clonotype was picked up a small number of times. The chain links TRBV30 to TRBJ1-2, with D uncertain. Germline CDR1 reads GTSNPN; CDR2 reads SVGIG (reference sequence). Between the trimmed V and J ends, which lost 3 bases and 2 bases, there was a span of 10 bases. The CDR3 consists of 13 residues. Here the CDR3 DNA reads TGTGCCTGGAGCCCCGGTCGCAACTATGGCTACACCTTC. It is translated as CAWSPGRNYGYTF.

DNA of the CDR3: TGTGCCAGCATCCGACAGGAAAAAGCTTTCTTT. Amino acids: CASIRQEKAFF. This chain links TRBV6-1 with TRBJ1-1; D is perhaps TRBD1 (6 bases). Deletions cut 7 bases from V and 9 bases from J, with 12 bases between. Germline CDR1 and CDR2: MNHNS and SASEGT. The CDR3 sequence is 11 residues long.

The V gene is TRBV5-1, the J gene TRBJ1-6, with D possibly matching TRBD1 (5 bases). From germline, CDR1 is SGHRS and CDR2 YFSETQ. V shed 2 bases and J shed 7 bases, with 7 bases lying between them. The CDR3 runs to 13 residues. CDR3 DNA sequence: TGCGCCAGCAGCTTTGGGGCGAATTCACCCCTCCACTTT. Translated, it gives CASSFGANSPLHF.

The chain is built from TRBV11-2 and TRBJ2-7; D remains ambiguous. V lost 1 base, J lost 2 bases, and 15 bases lay in between. Looked up from germline, CDR1 is SGHAT and CDR2 is FQNNGV. The CDR3 covers 16 residues. CDR3 sequence reads: CASSLVWPGPTYEQYF. The CDR3 DNA follows: TGTGCCAGCAGCTTAGTTTGGCCAGGACCCACCTACGAGCAGTACTTC.

This clonotype has just a few counts. The rearrangement joins TRBV6-2 or TRBV6-3 to TRBJ2-7; D unresolved. CDR3 length: 11 residues. V gave up 4 bases and J gave up 3 bases, with 4 bases separating them. Germline V lookup: CDR1 MNHEY, CDR2 SVGEGT. The CDR3 nucleotides read TGTGCCAGCAGTTTAAACTACGAGCAGTACTTC. It is translated as CASSLNYEQYF.

This sequence joins TRBV6-2 or TRBV6-3 and TRBJ1-2; possibly TRBD1 for D (5 bases). The CDR3 has 14 amino acids. The germline CDR1 and CDR2 sequences are MNHEY and SVGEGT. Trimming stripped 8 bases from V and 0 bases from J, with 13 bases between. CDR3: CASARDGANYGYTF. The CDR3 nucleotides read TGTGCCAGCGCTCGGGACGGGGCTAACTATGGCTACACCTTC.

This clonotype was observed a few times. The chain joins TRBV20-1 to TRBJ1-1, with D perhaps TRBD1 (5 bases). The CDR3 consists of 18 residues. Germline CDR1 and CDR2: DFQATT and SNEGSKA (reference sequence). The V end was cut by 0 bases, the J end by 6 bases, with 26 bases between. CDR3 loop: CSARDLGAGTPQISEAFF. The DNA for the CDR3 is TGCAGTGCTAGAGATCTCGGGGCAGGGACCCCCCAAATTTCTGAAGCTTTCTTT.

V usage is TRBV6-1 and J usage is TRBJ1-1; a weak D match, TRBD1 (5 bases). Germline V lookup: CDR1 MNHNS, CDR2 SASEGT. The CDR3 contains 14 residues. Trimming removed 3 bases at V and 0 bases at J, with 8 bases between. CDR3 nucleotide sequence: TGTGCCAGCAGTGAGGGGGGTGTGAACACTGAAGCTTTCTTT. Residues: CASSEGGVNTEAFF.

The V gene is TRBV6-5, the J gene TRBJ1-2; weak D call: TRBD1 (5 bases). Trimming stripped 1 base from V and 12 bases from J, with 12 bases between. The CDR3 totals 12 residues. The germline gives CDR1 MNHEY, CDR2 SVGAGI. In DNA form, the CDR3 reads TGTGCCAGCAGTTACTGGGGCGGGGTGAACACCTTC. Translating it yields CASSYWGGVNTF.

The V gene is TRBV28, the J gene TRBJ1-2; D might be TRBD1 (6 bases). The CDR3 is made up of 14 amino acids. V dropped 7 bases and J dropped 2 bases, with 14 bases sitting between them. Germline CDR1 and CDR2: MDHEN and SYDVKM. The CDR3 DNA sequence: TGTGCCAGCACCTACAGGGCCCTGAACTATGGCTACACCTTC. It translates to CASTYRALNYGYTF.

The J gene is TRBJ2-7, the V gene TRBV7-2; TRBD1 or TRBD2 may be the D gene (5 bases each). This CDR3 is built from 14 residues. In germline, CDR1 is SGHTA, CDR2 FQGNSA. V was clipped by 5 bases and J by 3 bases, with 14 bases between them. For the CDR3, the DNA is TGTGCCAGCAGCGTCCGGGGCCAATTCTACGAGCAGTACTTC. Residues: CASSVRGQFYEQYF.

V and J are TRBV5-1 and TRBJ1-5, with a weak D call TRBD1 (6 bases). V shed 4 bases and J shed 6 bases, with 20 bases lying between them. The CDR3 sequence is 16 residues long. Germline CDR1 SGHRS, CDR2 YFSETQ. The CDR3 DNA follows: TGCGCCAGCAGCCCTTCCGGGTTGGGGGCCGGTCAGCCCCAGCATTTT. Translating gives CASSPSGLGAGQPQHF.